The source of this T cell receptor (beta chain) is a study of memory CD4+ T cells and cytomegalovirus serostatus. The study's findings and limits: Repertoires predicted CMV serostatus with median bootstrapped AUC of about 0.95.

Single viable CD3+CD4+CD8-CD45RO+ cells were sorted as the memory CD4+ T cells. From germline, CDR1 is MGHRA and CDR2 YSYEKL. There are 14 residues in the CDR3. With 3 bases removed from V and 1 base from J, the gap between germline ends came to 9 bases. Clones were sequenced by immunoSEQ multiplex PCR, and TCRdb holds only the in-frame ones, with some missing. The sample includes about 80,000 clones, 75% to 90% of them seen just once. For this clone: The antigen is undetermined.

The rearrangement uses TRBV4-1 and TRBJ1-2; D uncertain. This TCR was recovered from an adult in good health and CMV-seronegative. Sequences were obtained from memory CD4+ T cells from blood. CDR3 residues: CASSQGRVNYGYTF. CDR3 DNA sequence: TGCGCCAGCAGCCAGGGCAGAGTTAACTATGGCTACACCTTC.